This T cell receptor (beta chain) was profiled in a study of a mutant IDH1 vaccine in newly diagnosed glioma. Study context: Radiotherapy, temozolomide, or both had been given previously, and both were given to most. Scheduled at week 35, visit V12 preceded visit V13, held at week 47.

Worth noting for this clone: Its antigen is currently unknown.

Germline V gene lookup returns CDR1 SGHNT and CDR2 YYREEE (reference sequence). CDR3 length: 17 residues. Trimming took 5 bases from V and 3 from J; bases not matched to a gene: 10. Study results and caveats: Immune responses induced by vaccination arose in roughly 95% of the patients.

Libraries were prepared by immunoSEQ multiplex PCR; TCRdb keeps only in-frame clonotypes and omits some of them. Of tens of thousands of clones in the sample, 60% to 75% were seen once. Time point noted: week 47, end of study. All doses held 300 ug of mutant IDH1 20-mer peptide, with topical imiquimod. The source is a man aged 35-49 years with glioma. The chain carries TRBV5-4 and TRBJ2-3; 12 nucleotides match TRBD2. Here the sequenced sample was PBMCs, taken from a glioma patient whose treatment included an IDH1 peptide vaccine. CDR3 DNA: TGTGCCAGCAGACCGCGACTAGCGGGAGTAGCTACAGATACGCAGTATTTT. It encodes CASRPRLAGVATDTQYF.